This T cell receptor beta chain appears in the sequencing data of a study of neurological immune-mediated disorders. The CDR3 length is 16 residues. V was clipped by 3 bases and J by 0 bases, with 13 bases between them. Germline assignment: CDR1 SGHRS and CDR2 YFSETQ. Regarding time point: longitudinal time-point 2. In its sample, this clonotype was seen many times. Synthesis of cDNA was performed by 5'RACE using 10-nucleotide random UMIs. TCRdb processed the 5' RACE reads anew with MiXCR; each CDR3 protein has one entry. The table lists tens of thousands of distinct CDR3 sequences, approximately 13% of them singletons.

The gene calls are TRBV5-1 and TRBJ1-3, with D maybe TRBD1 (5 bases). This clonotype originated in a woman between 40 and 50 years old in good health. Sequenced material: PBMCs. The CDR3 reads CASSYGQPGSGNTIYF. DNA of the CDR3: TGCGCCAGCAGCTATGGACAACCCGGCTCTGGAAACACCATATATTTT.